This T cell receptor (beta chain) stems from a study of T cell clonality in common variable immunodeficiency. CDR1 and CDR2 (germline): KGHSH, LQKENI. Trimming took 6 bases from V and 4 from J, leaving 15 bases between them. This CDR3 region has 14 residues. This clone was recorded many times. The read ends 3 residues early relative to the CDR3; the germline J gene fills the gap. Only in-frame clones appear in the TCRdb table, and some are missing; sequencing was by immunoSEQ multiplex PCR. The table lists fewer than 60,000 clones, with no singletons. Sequencing used peripheral blood mononuclear cells. The chain uses TRBV18 and TRBJ1-1; the D gene is possibly TRBD1 (6 bases). This TCR derives from a person between 18 and 75 years old in good health. Partial CDR3 DNA: TGTGCCAGCTCCCAAGGGGGGGAACCCACTGAA. This gives the protein CASSQGGEPTE. The full CDR3 protein is CASSQGGEPTEAFF.